The 11 T cell receptor beta chains below all came from one sample that was sequenced in a study of shared clonotypes between healthy human individuals. Method: immunoSEQ multiplex PCR; TCRdb's copy keeps in-frame clones and lacks some. The table lists over 400,000 clones, approximately 82% of them singletons. Input material: PBMCs. The origin of the receptors is a woman in her 40s in good health. Some clones in this sample may be carry-over from other donors' samples.

V is TRBV30 and J is TRBJ2-1; D gene ambiguous. V was shortened by 3 bases and J by 2 bases, with 17 bases between the two germline ends. The CDR3 totals 16 residues. Germline CDR1 GTSNPN, CDR2 SVGIG (reference sequence). CDR3 nucleotide sequence: TGTGCCTGGAGAGGGCTAGAGGTTCGACCCTACAATGAGCAGTTCTTC. Its protein is CAWRGLEVRPYNEQFF.

To note about this clone: This is likely an artifact of a read error, given a far larger clone one base away. This chain links TRBV6-5 with TRBJ1-5, with D perhaps matching TRBD1 (5 bases). Germline V lookup: CDR1 MNHEY, CDR2 SVGAGI. This CDR3 spans 15 amino acids. The CDR3 loop reads CACSPQWGGSQPQHF. The CDR3, as DNA: TGTGCCTGCAGTCCACAGTGGGGGGGGAGTCAGCCCCAGCATTTT.

The chain recombines TRBV7-2 with TRBJ2-1; no firm D call. Deletions cut 6 bases from V and 0 bases from J, with 12 bases between. Looked up from germline, CDR1 is SGHTA and CDR2 is FQGNSA. This CDR3 has 15 amino acids. The CDR3 DNA follows: TGTGCCAGCAGTCCGAGCGTTAGCTCCTACAATGAGCAGTTCTTC. This gives the protein CASSPSVSSYNEQFF.

This clone has a single count. The chain employs TRBV28 and TRBJ2-7, with TRBD2 matching over 9 bases. Germline V gene data show CDR1 as MDHEN and CDR2 as SYDVKM. Trimming cost V 3 bases and J 3 bases; bases outside gene matches: 3. This CDR3 comprises 14 residues. The CDR3, as DNA: TGTGCCAGCAGTTTCCTGACTAGCGGCTACGAGCAGTACTTC. Encoded protein: CASSFLTSGYEQYF.

The CDR3 loop reads CASSPVGGSRYEQYF. CDR3 DNA: TGTGCCAGCAGCCCGGTAGGCGGGAGTAGGTACGAGCAGTACTTC. The chain has TRBV28 and TRBJ2-7; 7 bases are a match to TRBD2. The V gene's germline CDR1 is MDHEN and CDR2 SYDVKM. CDR3 size: 15 residues. J gave up 4 bases and V 6 bases, and 12 bases lay outside the gene matches.

The chain uses TRBV7-3 and TRBJ2-7, with a tentative D call TRBD1 (6 bases). V gave up 7 bases and J gave up 5 bases, with 15 bases separating them. The germline CDR1 and CDR2 sequences are SGHTA and FQGTGA. The CDR3 spans 13 residues. The CDR3 DNA reads TGTGCCAGCATTTTGAGCAGGGGTCACGAGCAGTACTTC. This gives the protein CASILSRGHEQYF.

This chain uses TRBV10-3 with TRBJ2-3; possible D gene TRBD2, 6 bases. The CDR3 runs to 15 residues. Between the trimmed V and J ends, which lost 3 bases and 0 bases, there was a span of 10 bases. Looked up from germline, CDR1 is ENHRY and CDR2 is SYGVKD. The CDR3: CAISDGRGSTDTQYF. CDR3 nucleotide sequence: TGTGCCATCAGTGATGGGCGGGGCAGCACAGATACGCAGTATTTT.

The chain uses TRBV7-8 and TRBJ2-7; 9 bases align to TRBD1. This CDR3 has 14 amino acids. Losses at the gene ends were 3 bases for V and 3 bases for J; bases not matched to a gene: 3. Germline assignment: CDR1 SGHVS and CDR2 FQNEAQ. CDR3 sequence reads: CASSFGTGLYEQYF. CDR3 in DNA: TGTGCCAGCAGCTTCGGGACAGGGCTCTACGAGCAGTACTTC. Full variable domain (missing parts from reference TRBV7-8 and TRBJ2-7): GAGVSQSPRYKVAKRGQDVALRCDPISGHVSLFWYQQALGQGPEFLTYFQNEAQLDKSGLPSDRFFAERPEGSVSTLKIQRTQQEDSAVYLCASSFGTGLYEQYFGPGTRLTVT.

This rearrangement joins TRBV18 to TRBJ2-1, with a tentative D call TRBD1 (7 bases). Germline V gives CDR1 KGHSH, CDR2 LQKENI. Trimming left V 3 bases short and J 5 bases short, with 14 bases between. This CDR3 has 15 amino acids. CDR3 in amino acids: CASSPRQGGNNEQFF. The CDR3 DNA sequence: TGTGCCAGCTCACCTAGACAGGGAGGAAACAATGAGCAGTTCTTC.

This chain joins TRBV6-5 and TRBJ2-1; TRBD1 is a possible D gene (5 bases). The V and J ends lost 6 bases and 8 bases respectively, with 17 bases between them. The CDR3 is 14 residues long. Germline-derived CDR1 and CDR2 are MNHEY and SVGAGI. CDR3 bases: TGTGCCAGCAGGACACAGGAGCGAGGCGATGAGCAGTTCTTC. Translated, it gives CASRTQERGDEQFF.

This clone was detected a few times. The chain carries TRBV5-1 and TRBJ2-7; D gene ambiguous. Germline V gives CDR1 SGHRS, CDR2 YFSETQ. The CDR3 spans 15 residues. V gave up 1 base and J gave up 3 bases, with 14 bases separating them. CDR3: CASSLLGSTLYEQYF. CDR3 bases: TGCGCCAGCAGCTTGCTCGGCAGCACGCTCTACGAGCAGTACTTC.